Reported below is one T cell receptor (beta chain). There is no known antigen for this receptor. The record has no base qualities; no much larger clone is one base away. Libraries came from 5' RACE. Sequencing was carried out with an Illumina HiSeq 2000. A universal primer binding site was added through template switching, and the final cDNA carried a unique molecular identifier so that TCR cDNA molecules could be counted accurately. Specific primers in the conserved constant-segment region were used to synthesize first-strand cDNA for TCR alpha and beta chains. To control for contamination, every cDNA library carried two barcodes: a SMART-Mk sample barcode plus Illumina barcodes. TruSeq adapter sequences and Illumina sample barcodes were added in two successive PCR steps. The Illumina HiSeq platform was used with custom primers to sequence TCR alpha and beta cDNA libraries. In the original analysis: MiGEC was used to process raw reads and extract unique molecular identifiers, and MiXCR was used to find CDR3 positions. For each individual, recombination models were inferred using an EM algorithm with the repgenHMM and IGoR tools. Shared clonotype analysis was performed with the tcR package in R, normalizing sharing by the product of cloneset sizes. To study raw recombination free of thymic and clonal selection effects, out-of-frame nonproductive sequences were analyzed. Using fastp trimming at Q25 and MiXCR clonotype assembly, TCRdb reanalyzed the public sequencing data and kept in-frame beta chains. Rows with one shared CDR3 protein collapse into an entry with the most common genes and DNA. The V and J calls and clone size come from TCRdb's table, not from the authors' own analysis. The sample table records 570,000 or so distinct CDR3 sequences; more than 9% of these occur just once. The ten top clones hold roughly 3.2% of the sample.

This sample was included in a study of identical twins (dated by TCRdb to 2016 to 2018). For the study in its entirety: To test whether fetal clonotypes persist, this study deep-sequenced TCR alpha and beta repertoires from monozygotic twins, from unrelated adults of various ages, and from cord blood. To rule out contamination, replicate twin experiments were performed at different times with different library preparation protocols.

Every donor was a healthy Caucasian. Three pairs of female monozygotic twins, all aged roughly 18 to 29 years, made up the twin cohort. Peripheral blood mononuclear cells were used as the source from which RNA for TCR libraries was isolated. Broad study findings and their caveats: In monozygotic twins, recombination models systematically underestimated out-of-frame TCR alpha sharing, but the models matched the sharing seen between unrelated individuals. Invariant T cells such as MAIT and iNKT could partly confound zero-insertion analyses, though diverse VJ usage argued against this for most clonotypes. Because the same donors could not be followed over many years, the conclusions depended on cross-sectional statistical analysis. In beta out-of-frame sequences, excess twin sharing was weaker, because having fewer shared sequences lowered the signal-to-noise ratio. Compared with coincidental sharing between unrelated individuals, an excess of low generation-probability sequences was observed among out-of-frame TCR alpha sequences shared between twins. Abundant cord blood beta clonotypes carried fewer insertions; young adult naive repertoires showed a weaker similar trend, while memory repertoires showed none.

The same sample was also used in a study of yellow fever vaccine responses in identical twins. Drawing on the second study: The authors reported that the T cell response to vaccination in identical twins appeared partly convergent and partly personalized. The study precisely tracked vaccine-responding T cell clones in identical twins.

Sequenced material: PBMCs. The TCR sequence derives from a woman between 18 and 29 years old in good health.

The nucleotide sequence reads TGTGCCAGCACCCCCCGGGACAGGCCTAACTATGGCTACACCTTC. Translated, it reads CASTPRDRPNYGYTF. The chain links TRBV6-2 or TRBV6-3 with TRBJ1-2; 8 bases in the junction line up with TRBD1. From the cysteine up to the phenylalanine, the CDR3 has a length of 15 residues. Only the CDR3 portion is preserved as DNA: 45 bases, with reading frame beginning at the first base. V loses 7 bases at its end and J loses 0 bases; junction bases beyond the gene matches: 7. The germline V gene sets CDR1 to MNHEY and CDR2 to SVGEGT.